The 10 T cell receptor beta chains below come from one sample, sequenced in a study of blood T cell repertoires in COVID-19. Sequenced by immunoSEQ multiplex PCR; TCRdb stores in-frame clones only, minus some. The table includes 150,000 to 200,000 clones, about 83% detected once. The sample consisted of peripheral blood. These receptors all stem from a woman in her seventies with COVID-19, enrolled during active disease.

In its sample, this clone was seen a few times. The CDR3 sequence is CASSPGTYYGYTF. The CDR3 DNA sequence: TGTGCCAGCAGCCCCGGGACATACTATGGCTACACCTTC. The chain recombines TRBV28 with TRBJ1-2; a weak D match, TRBD1 (6 bases). Germline V CDR1 and CDR2: MDHEN, SYDVKM. There are 13 residues in the CDR3. V was pared by 6 bases and J by 3 bases, with 11 bases between.

The V call is TRBV6-5, the J call TRBJ1-4; D is undetermined. Trimming shortened V by 6 bases and J by 7 bases, and 15 bases separated the two germline ends. CDR3 length equals 14 residues. The V gene's germline CDR1 is MNHEY and CDR2 SVGAGI. The chain's CDR3 is CASSGRQEGEKLFF. The CDR3 DNA reads as TGTGCCAGCAGCGGGAGGCAGGAGGGTGAAAAACTGTTTTTT.

The rearrangement links TRBV2 to TRBJ1-2; no firm D call. Germline CDR1 is SNHLY and CDR2 is FYNNEI. CDR3 length: 14 amino acids. V was trimmed by 2 bases and J by 4 bases, leaving 11 bases between them. DNA of the CDR3: TGTGCCAGCAGTGAAAGAACGGACTCCTATGGCTACACCTTC. Translated, it gives CASSERTDSYGYTF.

The rearrangement links TRBV6-5 to TRBJ1-2, with a tentative D call TRBD1 (6 bases). The CDR3 contains 13 residues. V was trimmed by 2 bases and J by 4 bases, leaving 8 bases between them. In germline, CDR1 is MNHEY, CDR2 SVGAGI. DNA for the CDR3: TGTGCCAGCAGTTACGTGGGGGCCTATGGCTACACCTTC. As protein: CASSYVGAYGYTF.

V gene TRBV19 combines with J gene TRBJ1-2, with D uncertain. The CDR3 loop spans 15 amino acids. Germline V gene sequence: CDR1 LNHDA, CDR2 SQIVND (reference sequence). Trimming took 7 bases from V and 3 from J, leaving 18 bases between them. The CDR3 coding sequence is TGTGCCAGTAAGGCCCCCTCACGGGGAGACTATGGCTACACCTTC. Amino acids: CASKAPSRGDYGYTF.

The genes are TRBV4-2 and TRBJ2-7; D perhaps matches TRBD2 (6 bases). V was shortened by 1 base and J by 2 bases, with 15 bases between the two germline ends. The germline CDR1 and CDR2 sequences are LGHNA and YNFKEQ. CDR3 length: 16 amino acids. DNA for the CDR3: TGTGCCAGCAGCCAAGTGGAAACTAGCCCTACCTACGAGCAGTACTTC. Translation gives CASSQVETSPTYEQYF.

In nucleotides, the CDR3 is TGCGCCAGCAGCCCCCGGGGGGGGGACTGGGGCCAAGAGACCCAGTACTTC. Translating it yields CASSPRGGDWGQETQYF. The genes are TRBV5-1 and TRBJ2-5; 8 positions match TRBD2. The germline V gene has CDR1 SGHRS and CDR2 YFSETQ. The CDR3 totals 17 residues. The V and J ends lost 4 bases and 1 base, in that order; junction bases with no gene match: 12.

The V and J genes are TRBV19 and TRBJ1-5; TRBD1 matches at 9 bases. Germline assignment: CDR1 LNHDA and CDR2 SQIVND (reference sequence). CDR3 length: 15 residues. With 4 bases clipped from V and 11 bases from J, the junction kept 12 bases outside the gene matches. The DNA of the CDR3 is TGTGCCAGTAGTAAAGGCGGGACAGGGTTTTTGTCCCAGCATTTT. Amino acid sequence: CASSKGGTGFLSQHF.

This clone was seen a handful of times. This sequence joins TRBV11-2 and TRBJ2-7; 9 bases fit TRBD1. The germline gives CDR1 SGHAT, CDR2 FQNNGV. The V and J ends lost 5 bases and 4 bases, in that order; junction bases with no gene match: 9. The CDR3 spans 15 residues. DNA for the CDR3: TGTGCCAGCAGCCTGCTGACAGGGGGGACTTACGAGCAGTACTTC. This encodes CASSLLTGGTYEQYF.

This rearrangement joins TRBV5-1 to TRBJ2-7, with 11 bases lining up with TRBD1. V shed 4 bases, J shed 6 bases, and the junction held 9 bases outside the gene matches. CDR1 and CDR2 (germline): SGHRS, YFSETQ. The CDR3 sequence is 15 residues long. CDR3 bases: TGCGCCAGCAGCGACTGGGACAGGGGGTTCGGCGAGCAGTACTTC. Translated: CASSDWDRGFGEQYF.